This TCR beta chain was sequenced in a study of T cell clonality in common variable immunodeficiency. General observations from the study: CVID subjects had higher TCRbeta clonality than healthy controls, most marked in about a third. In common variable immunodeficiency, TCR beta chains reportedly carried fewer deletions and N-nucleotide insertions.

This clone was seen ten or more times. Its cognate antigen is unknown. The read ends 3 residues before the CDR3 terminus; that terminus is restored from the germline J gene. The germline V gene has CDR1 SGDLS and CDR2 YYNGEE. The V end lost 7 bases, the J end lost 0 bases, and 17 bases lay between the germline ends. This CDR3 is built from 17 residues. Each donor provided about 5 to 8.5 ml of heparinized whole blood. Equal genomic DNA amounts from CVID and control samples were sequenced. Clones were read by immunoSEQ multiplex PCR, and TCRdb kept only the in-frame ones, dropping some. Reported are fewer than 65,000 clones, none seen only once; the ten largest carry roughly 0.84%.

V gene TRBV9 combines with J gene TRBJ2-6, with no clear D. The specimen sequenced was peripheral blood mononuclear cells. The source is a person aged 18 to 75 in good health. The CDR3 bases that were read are TGTGCCAGCGGCGGCAGAGGCCTTCTCTCTGGGGCCAACGTC. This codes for CASGGRGLLSGANV. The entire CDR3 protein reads CASGGRGLLSGANVLTF.